These 30 T cell receptor beta chains originate from one sample sequenced in a study of graft-versus-host responses after intestinal transplantation (dated by TCRdb to the early 2020s). These receptors have no known antigen. Taken with the paper, the label for time point translates to: cells obtained before transplantation from donor or recipient. Libraries were made using the immunoSEQ multiplex PCR assay. Sourced from immuneACCESS, this table was stored by TCRdb with only in-frame sequences that have V and J called. A share of the clones is absent; for the studies checked, an unresolved V gene accounts for under half, and the remainder has no known explanation. This sample holds about 130,000 clones; around 90% were observed only once. Approximately 0.2% of the sample is held by the ten biggest clonotypes. The sequences come from unstimulated CD4+ T cells sorted from spleen or lymph node cells, collected before intestinal transplant. The receptors stem from a human donor who received an intestinal transplant.

The V gene is TRBV28, the J gene TRBJ2-6, with 7 positions matching TRBD1. Germline CDR1 MDHEN, CDR2 SYDVKM. Trimming took 5 bases from V and 0 from J; bases not matched to a gene: 4. The CDR3 has 16 residues. Here the CDR3 reads CASSPGTASGANVLTF. The CDR3 DNA reads as TGTGCCAGCAGTCCCGGGACAGCCTCTGGGGCCAACGTCCTGACTTTC.

The chain has TRBV27 and TRBJ2-1; perhaps TRBD1 as D (5 bases). The CDR3 length is 14 residues. The germline V gene encodes CDR1 MNHEY and CDR2 SMNVEV (reference sequence). Trimming shortened V by 3 bases and J by 3 bases, and 9 bases separated the two germline ends. As DNA, the CDR3 is TGTGCCAGCAGTTTGACAGCGAACTACAATGAGCAGTTCTTC. It translates to CASSLTANYNEQFF.

The chain has TRBV5-1 and TRBJ2-2, with D unresolved. CDR1 and CDR2 from the germline V gene are SGHRS and YFSETQ. The CDR3 covers 13 residues. The V end was cut by 0 bases, the J end by 3 bases, with 3 bases between. The CDR3 protein is CASSLAHTGELFF. CDR3 DNA: TGCGCCAGCAGCTTGGCCCACACCGGGGAGCTGTTTTTT.

This chain links TRBV5-1 with TRBJ2-1, with 12 bases matching TRBD1. The CDR3 contains 17 residues. Germline lookup yields CDR1 SGHRS and CDR2 YFSETQ. The trim removed 3 bases at V and 9 bases at J, leaving 13 bases unmatched. The CDR3 protein is CASSSFQIGTGGFEQFF. The CDR3 DNA reads TGCGCCAGCAGCTCGTTTCAAATTGGGACAGGGGGCTTTGAGCAGTTCTTC.

The rearrangement joins TRBV11-2 to TRBJ2-2; D is unclear. V was pared by 1 base and J by 0 bases, with 9 bases between. This CDR3 region has 16 residues. Germline V CDR1 and CDR2: SGHAT, FQNNGV. The CDR3 is CASSLAFAANTGELFF. DNA of the CDR3: TGTGCCAGCAGCTTAGCCTTTGCAGCGAACACCGGGGAGCTGTTTTTT.

The chain has TRBV5-8 and TRBJ1-3; D call uncertain. Germline assignment: CDR1 SGHTS and CDR2 YDEGEE. The CDR3 has 15 residues. V lost 0 bases and J 4 bases, leaving 11 bases between the germline ends. In nucleotides, the CDR3 is TGTGCCAGCAGCTTGGAAGGGTTAAGAGGAAACACCATATATTTT. Its translation: CASSLEGLRGNTIYF.

The chain employs TRBV7-8 and TRBJ2-3, with unresolved D. CDR3 length equals 14 residues. Trimming cost V 5 bases and J 0 bases, with 9 bases left between them. Germline assignment: CDR1 SGHVS and CDR2 FQNEAQ. CDR3 DNA: TGTGCCAGCAGCCCAGTATCTAGCACAGATACGCAGTATTTT. Its protein is CASSPVSSTDTQYF. The full variable domain, in which reference TRBV7-8 and TRBJ2-3 provide the parts outside the CDR3, is GAGVSQSPRYKVAKRGQDVALRCDPISGHVSLFWYQQALGQGPEFLTYFQNEAQLDKSGLPSDRFFAERPEGSVSTLKIQRTQQEDSAVYLCASSPVSSTDTQYFGPGTRLTVL.

The chain is built from TRBV21-1 and TRBJ2-7. TRBV21-1 is a pseudogene. This CDR3 comprises 16 residues. CDR3 loop: CASSPRADSGRWEQYF. CDR3 in DNA: TGTGCCAGCAGCCCCCGGGCTGACAGCGGCCGATGGGAGCAGTACTTC.

This sequence joins TRBV5-1 and TRBJ1-2; 8 bases are a match to TRBD1. J lost 3 bases, V lost 4 bases, and 5 bases had no gene match. The germline V gene has CDR1 SGHRS and CDR2 YFSETQ. The CDR3 sequence is 14 residues long. The CDR3 bases are TGCGCCAGCAGCCTAGGACAGGGCTACTATGGCTACACCTTC. Translating gives CASSLGQGYYGYTF.

The J gene is TRBJ1-2, the V gene TRBV5-6; D not resolved. The germline gives CDR1 SGHDT, CDR2 YYEEEE. This CDR3 region has 15 residues. V dropped 3 bases and J dropped 4 bases, with 16 bases sitting between them. The CDR3 nucleotides are TGTGCCAGCAGCTCCGAGGGAGTCGGACTCTATGGCTACACCTTC. It translates to CASSSEGVGLYGYTF.

The gene calls are TRBV5-1 and TRBJ2-7; D might be TRBD2 (5 bases). Deletions cut 1 base from V and 0 bases from J, with 14 bases between. The CDR3 sequence is 16 residues long. The V gene's germline CDR1 is SGHRS and CDR2 YFSETQ. CDR3 sequence: CASSLPPGLSSYEQYF. CDR3 bases: TGCGCCAGCAGCTTGCCCCCGGGGTTAAGCTCCTACGAGCAGTACTTC.

The gene calls are TRBV6-1 and TRBJ1-2; D not resolved. The V and J ends lost 4 bases and 1 base respectively, with 10 bases between them. CDR1 MNHNS and CDR2 SASEGT come from the germline V gene. The CDR3 sequence is 14 residues long. The CDR3 DNA is TGTGCCAGCAGTGGCCCGGAGGGTAACTATGGCTACACCTTC. This translates into CASSGPEGNYGYTF.

The chain carries TRBV6-6 and TRBJ2-2; tentatively, D is TRBD1 (5 bases). Germline-derived CDR1 and CDR2 are MNHNY and SVGAGI (reference sequence). The CDR3 totals 16 residues. V was clipped by 1 base and J by 0 bases, with 9 bases between them. The CDR3 region is CASSYFRVTNTGELFF. The CDR3 DNA reads as TGTGCCAGCAGTTACTTCAGGGTAACGAACACCGGGGAGCTGTTTTTT.

V and J are TRBV7-9 and TRBJ1-6; 8 nucleotides line up with TRBD1. The CDR3 covers 16 residues. J lost 7 bases, V lost 2 bases, and 7 bases had no gene match. CDR1 is SEHNR and CDR2 is FQNEAQ in the germline V gene (reference sequence). The CDR3 loop is CASSLKTGVANSPLHF. The CDR3 DNA reads as TGTGCCAGCAGCTTAAAGACAGGGGTAGCGAATTCACCCCTCCACTTT.

V is TRBV5-1 and J is TRBJ2-1; TRBD2 aligns across 10 bases. Germline trimming cut 3 bases from V and 3 bases from J; bases unmatched to any gene: 6. Germline V gene sequence: CDR1 SGHRS, CDR2 YFSETQ. The CDR3 contains 16 residues. CDR3 in amino acids: CASSSGLAGDYNEQFF. The CDR3 DNA reads as TGCGCCAGCAGCTCGGGCCTAGCGGGAGACTACAATGAGCAGTTCTTC.

The chain carries TRBV18 and TRBJ1-3, with D unresolved. The CDR3 totals 15 residues. The germline V and J ends were trimmed by 4 bases and 0 bases, with 10 bases remaining between them. The germline V gene encodes CDR1 KGHSH and CDR2 LQKENI. The CDR3 DNA is TGTGCCAGCTCACACCGGAAGTTCTCTGGAAACACCATATATTTT. It encodes CASSHRKFSGNTIYF.

The chain joins TRBV5-5 to TRBJ2-3, with 8 positions matching TRBD2. This CDR3 has 16 residues. Germline V gene sequence: CDR1 SGHKS, CDR2 YYEKEE (reference sequence). V was pared by 0 bases and J by 8 bases, with 11 bases of the junction left unmatched. In nucleotides, the CDR3 is TGTGCCAGCAGCTTGGAGGGAGCGGGAGTAATACGTACGCAGTATTTT. This encodes CASSLEGAGVIRTQYF.

The rearrangement links TRBV2 to TRBJ2-1; weak D call: TRBD2 (5 bases). There are 17 residues in the CDR3. Trimming removed 7 bases from V and 0 bases from J, with 19 bases in between. Looked up from germline, CDR1 is SNHLY and CDR2 is FYNNEI. CDR3 in DNA: TGTGCCAGCATTATAGGAATAGCGCCTAGCTCCTACAATGAGCAGTTCTTC. This sequence encodes CASIIGIAPSSYNEQFF.

The V call is TRBV4-2, the J call TRBJ1-2; D not certain. The germline V and J ends were trimmed by 1 base and 5 bases, with 14 bases remaining between them. CDR1 and CDR2 from the germline V gene are LGHNA and YNFKEQ. There are 15 residues in the CDR3. CDR3 in DNA: TGTGCCAGCAGCCAAGGGCCAGACGCCCTTTATGGCTACACCTTC. Translated: CASSQGPDALYGYTF.

This clone was seen just once. V gene TRBV10-1 combines with J gene TRBJ1-1; 7 bases line up with TRBD1. The CDR3 runs 14 residues. Trimming at V came to 6 bases and at J to 1 base, leaving 5 bases not matched to a gene. The germline V gene has CDR1 WNHNN and CDR2 SYGVQD (reference sequence). CDR3 loop: CASSARQGNTEAFF. The CDR3 bases are TGCGCCAGCAGCGCCCGACAGGGGAACACTGAAGCTTTCTTT.

CDR3 DNA: TGTGCCAGCAGTTTAAGAGCTCCCGTAGAGCAGTTCTTC. Encoded protein: CASSLRAPVEQFF. V is TRBV28 and J is TRBJ2-1, with no clear D. CDR1 is MDHEN, CDR2 SYDVKM, per germline. Trimming cost V 2 bases and J 10 bases, with 12 bases left between them. This CDR3 has 13 amino acids.

The V and J genes are TRBV9 and TRBJ1-3; no clear D gene. V lost 3 bases, J lost 4 bases, and 11 bases lay in between. The CDR3 contains 14 residues. Germline-derived CDR1 and CDR2 are SGDLS and YYNGEE. Here the CDR3 DNA reads TGTGCCAGCAGCGACCGGGCGGAAGGAAACACCATATATTTT. Its protein product is CASSDRAEGNTIYF.

The chain carries TRBV7-2 and TRBJ1-2; maybe TRBD1 (6 bases). Trimming left V 5 bases short and J 7 bases short, with 20 bases between. Germline CDR1 is SGHTA and CDR2 is FQGNSA. The CDR3 covers 15 residues. The CDR3 sequence is CASSQTGAQGGGYTF. The CDR3 nucleotides read TGTGCCAGCAGCCAGACCGGGGCCCAAGGGGGTGGCTACACCTTC.

V gene TRBV29-1 combines with J gene TRBJ2-1, with D possibly matching TRBD1 (5 bases). Per germline, CDR1 SQVTM and CDR2 ANQGSEA. The CDR3 has 11 residues. The chain's CDR3 is CNVTGYNEQFF. CDR3 sequence (DNA): TGCAACGTCACAGGATACAATGAGCAGTTCTTC.

The rearrangement links TRBV27 to TRBJ1-2; D possibly corresponds to TRBD1 (5 bases). This CDR3 comprises 16 residues. The V gene lost 3 bases and the J gene lost 6 bases, with 20 bases spanning the gap. Germline assignment: CDR1 MNHEY and CDR2 SMNVEV (reference sequence). Here the CDR3 reads CASSFRRDWMGDGYTF. In nucleotides, the CDR3 is TGTGCCAGCAGTTTCCGCAGGGATTGGATGGGGGATGGCTACACCTTC.

The CDR3: CAGHRGWFF. CDR3 bases: TGCGCCGGACACAGGGGTTGGTTTTTT. The gene calls are TRBV23-1 and TRBJ1-4, with TRBD1 matching over 7 bases. TRBV23-1 belongs to the ORF category, with a function that is uncertain. This CDR3 is 9 amino acids long. The J segment lost 16 bases and the V segment lost 11 bases, leaving 7 bases of the junction unmatched.

The chain is built from TRBV19 and TRBJ2-1; 13 bases agree with TRBD2. CDR3 length: 19 amino acids. V shed 3 bases, J shed 5 bases, and the junction held 13 bases outside the gene matches. The germline V gene has CDR1 LNHDA and CDR2 SQIVND (reference sequence). CDR3 sequence (DNA): TGTGCCAGTAGTATCTCAACCCGACTAGCGGGAGGAAAGGACAATGAGCAGTTCTTC. Its protein product is CASSISTRLAGGKDNEQFF.

The chain employs TRBV30 and TRBJ2-3; D is possibly TRBD1 (5 bases). V gave up 3 bases and J gave up 10 bases, with 14 bases separating them. Germline V CDR1 and CDR2: GTSNPN, SVGIG (reference sequence). CDR3 length equals 12 residues. The CDR3 coding sequence is TGTGCCTGGAGGATCGCCAGGGCAGCGCAGTATTTT. This gives the protein CAWRIARAAQYF.

The rearrangement uses TRBV5-4 and TRBJ2-7; 7 bases align to TRBD2. The CDR3 is 15 amino acids. V lost 4 bases and J lost 5; bases outside the gene matches: 12. Germline V gene data show CDR1 as SGHNT and CDR2 as YYREEE (reference sequence). CDR3 nucleotides: TGTGCCAGCAGCCCGGGCAGCGGGAAGTCAAACGAGCAGTACTTC. This translates into CASSPGSGKSNEQYF.

This chain links TRBV7-8 with TRBJ2-5; D may correspond to TRBD1 or TRBD2 (5 bases each). The germline CDR1 and CDR2 sequences are SGHVS and FQNEAQ. Trimming took 5 bases from V and 5 from J, leaving 15 bases between them. The CDR3 has 14 residues. CDR3 region: CASSPRWGRETQYF. Here the CDR3 DNA reads TGTGCCAGCAGCCCGCGGTGGGGACGCGAGACCCAGTACTTC.